This T cell receptor beta chain was captured by sequencing in a study of blood T cell repertoires in COVID-19. Assay used: immunoSEQ multiplex PCR; TCRdb lists only in-frame clones, some missing. The table includes 150,000 to 200,000 clones, around four fifths detected once. Germline CDR1 is SGHNT and CDR2 is YENEEA. The CDR3 loop spans 14 amino acids. The V segment lost 5 bases and the J segment 6 bases; nucleotides outside the gene matches: 10. Material for sequencing was PBMCs or T cells enriched from blood (not recorded which). This chain connects TRBV11-3 to TRBJ2-7; 7 bases agree with TRBD1. The receptor was isolated from a woman aged 60-75 years who had recovered from COVID-19. CDR3 sequence: CASSPDRPVGEQYF. CDR3 DNA sequence: TGTGCCAGCAGCCCGGACAGGCCCGTCGGCGAGCAGTACTTC.